This T cell receptor (beta chain) comes out of a study of early stage breast cancer tumors. Looking at the study overall: Of 15 to 20 invasive breast tumors, around 13 were hormone receptor-positive, HER2-negative. Study findings and constraints: Tumors had about 2.3-fold higher T cell density than normal breast. Commonly generated sequences made up most enriched TCRB sequences shared between patients.

Blood replicates held 0.5 ug DNA, tumor or normal breast about 1.5 ug, two each. Using immunoSEQ multiplex PCR, the repertoire was profiled, and TCRdb retains in-frame clones only, with some absent. The sample has about 19,000 clones, more than 70% seen once; the top ten hold roughly 1.8%. This clone was seen only once. The target antigen is unknown. V was cut by 2 bases and J by 4 bases, with 29 bases left in between. The CDR3 totals 20 residues. Germline V gene sequence: CDR1 PRHDT, CDR2 FYEKMQ (reference sequence). The source material was blood. The chain combines TRBV13 with TRBJ1-1; no definite D call. The receptor comes from a person aged 70 to 79 with breast cancer. CDR3 protein: CASSLMARSAGVSVPTEAFF. CDR3 DNA sequence: TGTGCCAGCAGCTTAATGGCCCGCTCAGCCGGGGTTTCGGTACCCACTGAAGCTTTCTTT.